These 11 T cell receptor beta chains originate from one sample sequenced in a study of T-cell memory formation after mild COVID-19 (dated by TCRdb to about 2021). Library preparation employed 5' RACE. Sequenced using an Illumina NovaSeq 6000. TCRdb's own reprocessing of the public reads used fastp at Q25 and MiXCR and kept productive beta chains. Merged by CDR3 protein, the rows form single entries marked with the most common genes and DNA. This sample has tens of thousands of distinct CDR3 sequences in its table, and nearly 25% of those were observed once. The top ten clonotypes cover under 45% of the sample. What was sequenced was PBMCs or a T cell subset sorted from them (not recorded which). The source is a young man who had mild COVID-19 (a few samples of this study predate the infection). The sample titles of this study are shuffled in the database, so cell type and time point are left out; the donor was told from shared clones.

The CDR3 DNA is TGTGCCACCCGAGGGGTTGGTTACAATGAGCAGTTCTTC. Amino acids: CATRGVGYNEQFF. The chain combines TRBV15 with TRBJ2-1, with D perhaps TRBD1 or TRBD2 (5 bases each). Germline CDR1 LNHNV, CDR2 YYDKDF (reference sequence). V shed 8 bases and J shed 4 bases, with 12 bases lying between them. This CDR3 contains 13 residues.

The chain uses TRBV11-2 and TRBJ2-2, with D unclear. V was pared by 0 bases and J by 4 bases, with 9 bases between. Germline CDR1 reads SGHAT; CDR2 reads FQNNGV. This CDR3 is built from 15 residues. The CDR3 DNA reads as TGTGCCAGCAGCTTAGAGTGGGCCGCCACCGGGGAGCTGTTTTTT. Protein: CASSLEWAATGELFF.

A few counts support this clonotype. The chain uses TRBV20-1 and TRBJ2-3; D is ambiguous. The V and J ends lost 0 bases and 5 bases respectively, with 12 bases between them. This CDR3 is built from 14 residues. Germline CDR1 DFQATT, CDR2 SNEGSKA (reference sequence). The CDR3 here is CSARDTSAGDTQYF. CDR3 coding DNA: TGCAGTGCTAGAGATACGAGCGCCGGAGATACGCAGTATTTT.

The chain carries TRBV3-1 and TRBJ2-1; no clear D. V dropped 1 base and J dropped 8 bases, with 21 bases sitting between them. CDR3 length equals 17 residues. The germline V gene encodes CDR1 LGHDT and CDR2 YNNKEL (reference sequence). The CDR3 here is CASSQGGGTLDRDEQFF. As DNA, the CDR3 is TGTGCCAGCAGCCAAGGCGGTGGCACACTCGATCGGGATGAGCAGTTCTTC.

This clonotype was detected a few times. Because the CDR3's place on the DNA is in doubt, the DNA is left out and the CDR3 is given as listed by TCRdb. The V and J genes are TRBV14 and TRBJ2-2. The CDR3 adds up to 15 amino acids, both ends counted. The germline CDR1 and CDR2 sequences are SGHDN and FVKESK. The CDR3 is CASSQDVSTPGSCFF.

V is TRBV20-1 and J is TRBJ2-4; possibly TRBD2 for D (6 bases). This CDR3 is 15 amino acids long. V shed 5 bases and J shed 0 bases, with 14 bases lying between them. Germline values: CDR1 DFQATT, CDR2 SNEGSKA (reference sequence). CDR3 nucleotides: TGCAGTGCTTCCTTGCGGGAACTAGCCAAAAACATTCAGTACTTC. Protein sequence: CSASLRELAKNIQYF.

The V gene is TRBV29-1, the J gene TRBJ1-1, with TRBD1 identical over 7 bases. V trimming: 4 bases; J trimming: 2 bases; junction bases outside the gene matches: 7. This CDR3 is 14 amino acids long. The germline gives CDR1 SQVTM, CDR2 ANQGSEA. In DNA form, the CDR3 reads TGCAGCGTTGCTTACAGGGGTTCAAACACTGAAGCTTTCTTT. This translates into CSVAYRGSNTEAFF.

This clonotype showed up many times. V usage is TRBV7-9 and J usage is TRBJ2-5; TRBD2 is a possible D gene (6 bases). In germline, CDR1 is SEHNR, CDR2 FQNEAQ (reference sequence). V was trimmed by 5 bases and J by 4 bases, leaving 17 bases between them. The CDR3 totals 15 residues. CDR3 DNA sequence: TGTGCCAGCAGCGCCCGGGAGAGGCTCGGAGAGACCCAGTACTTC. This translates into CASSARERLGETQYF.

In its sample, this clonotype was seen a few times. The rearrangement joins TRBV19 to TRBJ2-3; the match to TRBD2 covers 14 bases. The CDR3 runs to 15 residues. Germline V gives CDR1 LNHDA, CDR2 SQIVND (reference sequence). V lost 6 bases to trimming and J lost 4 bases; unmatched junction nucleotides: 3. This chain's CDR3 is CASSPGLAGADTQYF. CDR3 coding DNA: TGTGCCAGTAGCCCGGGACTAGCGGGAGCAGATACGCAGTATTTT.

This clonotype was observed a few times. The chain combines TRBV5-4 with TRBJ1-6; a possible D gene is TRBD1 (5 bases). The CDR3 loop spans 13 amino acids. Germline V gene lookup returns CDR1 SGHNT and CDR2 YYREEE (reference sequence). V lost 6 bases, J lost 7 bases, and 11 bases lay in between. DNA for the CDR3: TGTGCCAGCACCAGGGTGCCCAATTCACCCCTCCACTTT. It is translated as CASTRVPNSPLHF. Variable domain in full (rest from reference TRBV5-4 and TRBJ1-6): ETGVTQSPTHLIKTRGQQVTLRCSSQSGHNTVSWYQQALGQGPQFIFQYYREEENGRGNFPPRFSGLQFPNYSSELNVNALELDDSALYLCASTRVPNSPLHFGNGTRLTVT.

This clonotype showed up just a few times. This chain joins TRBV6-5 and TRBJ1-1, with TRBD1 matching over 7 bases. The CDR3 extends over 16 amino acids. In germline, CDR1 is MNHEY, CDR2 SVGAGI. The ends lost 0 bases at V and 1 base at J; junction bases unmatched: 5. The CDR3 DNA sequence: TGTGCCAGCAGTTACTCCGCTCGACAGGGGAACACTGAAGCTTTCTTT. Residues: CASSYSARQGNTEAFF.